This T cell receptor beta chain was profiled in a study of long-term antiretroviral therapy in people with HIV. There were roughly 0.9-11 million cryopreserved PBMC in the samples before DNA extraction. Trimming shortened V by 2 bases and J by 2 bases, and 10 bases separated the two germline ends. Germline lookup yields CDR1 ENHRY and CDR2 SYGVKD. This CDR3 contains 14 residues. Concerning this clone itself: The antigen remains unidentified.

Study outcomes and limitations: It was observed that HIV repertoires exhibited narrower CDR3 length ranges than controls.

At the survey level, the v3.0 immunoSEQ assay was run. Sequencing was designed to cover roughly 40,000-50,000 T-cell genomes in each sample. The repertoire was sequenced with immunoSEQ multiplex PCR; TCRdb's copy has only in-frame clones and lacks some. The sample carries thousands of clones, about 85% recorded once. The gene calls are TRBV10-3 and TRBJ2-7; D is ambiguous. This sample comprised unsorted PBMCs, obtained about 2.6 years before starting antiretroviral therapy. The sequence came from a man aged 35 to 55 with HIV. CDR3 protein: CAISESTVAYEQYF. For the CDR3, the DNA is TGTGCCATCAGTGAGAGCACCGTGGCCTACGAGCAGTACTTC.